The sequence of this T cell receptor beta chain was determined in a study of T-cell memory formation after mild COVID-19. Study-wide background: Among the donors, TCR clusters were largely specific to each donor. Study conclusions and caveats: Some responding clones appeared in pre-infection memory, suggesting cross-reactive memory joined. For contracting clones, CD4+ ones sat mainly in CM and EM, CD8+ in EMRA. The study found balanced CD4/CD8 in clones contracting day 15 to 85 and a CD4+ lean in later expanders.

The ends were cut back, 4 bases at V and 4 bases at J, with 14 bases in the middle. CDR3 length: 14 amino acids. Germline V gives CDR1 GTSNPN, CDR2 SVGIG (reference sequence). From the 5' RACE reads, TCRdb called clonotypes with MiXCR, one entry per CDR3 protein. The data hold some 410,000 distinct CDR3 sequences, with 20% to 25% observed a single time. A remark on this clonotype: Its antigen is as yet unknown.

Source material: PBMCs or a T cell subset sorted from them (not recorded which). The sequence was collected from an adult woman who had mild COVID-19 (a few samples of this study predate the infection). Cell type and time point are not known. The gene calls are TRBV30 and TRBJ1-5, with D possibly being TRBD1 (5 bases). The CDR3 region is CAWTGGVGNQPQHF. In nucleotides, the CDR3 is TGTGCCTGGACCGGAGGGGTGGGGAATCAGCCCCAGCATTTT.